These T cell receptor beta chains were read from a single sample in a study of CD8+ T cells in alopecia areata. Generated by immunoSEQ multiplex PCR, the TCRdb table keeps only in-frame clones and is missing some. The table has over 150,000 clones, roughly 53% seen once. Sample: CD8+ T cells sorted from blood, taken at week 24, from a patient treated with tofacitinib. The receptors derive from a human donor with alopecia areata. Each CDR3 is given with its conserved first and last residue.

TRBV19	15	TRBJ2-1	CASSPTSGGAYEQFF
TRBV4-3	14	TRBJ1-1	CASSQDSGGTEAFF
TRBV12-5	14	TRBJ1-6	CASGFGGGKTPLHF
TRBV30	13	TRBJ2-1	CAWSVGEVWEQFF
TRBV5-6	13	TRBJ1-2	CASSAGEGYGYTF
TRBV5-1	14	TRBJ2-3	CATTEAGEFDTQYF
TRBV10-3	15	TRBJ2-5	CAISELVQGRETQYF
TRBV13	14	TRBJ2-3	CASSYSQGRDTQYF
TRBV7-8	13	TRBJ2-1	CASSLAVDNEQFF
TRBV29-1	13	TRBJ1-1	CSVDGQGGTEAFF
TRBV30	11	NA	CAWGLGNEQFF
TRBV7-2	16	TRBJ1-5	CASSLGGQEYNQPQHF
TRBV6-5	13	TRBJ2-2	CASSRFGAGELFF
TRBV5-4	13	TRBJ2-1	CASSFSSVDEQFF
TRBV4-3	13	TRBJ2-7	CASSQDRGYEQYF
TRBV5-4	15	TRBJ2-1	CASSLEAGSSDEQFF
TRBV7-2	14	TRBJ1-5	CASSLGDRGEPQHF
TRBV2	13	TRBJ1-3	CASSGLSGDTIYF
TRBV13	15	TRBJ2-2	CASSAPGAGTGELFF
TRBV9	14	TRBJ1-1	CASSVGSMNTEAFF
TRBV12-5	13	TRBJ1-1	CASERTADTEAFF
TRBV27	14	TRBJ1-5	CASSRQGSNQPQHF
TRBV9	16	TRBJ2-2	CASSHGTSGAGGELFF
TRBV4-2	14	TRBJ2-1	CASSLGRTDNEQFF
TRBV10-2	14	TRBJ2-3	CASRGLAGTDTQYF
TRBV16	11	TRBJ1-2	CASSLTDGYTF
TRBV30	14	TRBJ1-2	CAWSVLNSGESYTF
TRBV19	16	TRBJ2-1	CASSIYPGKRDNEQFF
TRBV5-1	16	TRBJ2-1	CASSLTGEGAYNEQFF
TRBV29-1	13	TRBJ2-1	CSVRGVGYNEQFF
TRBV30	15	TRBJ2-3	CAWSGGGTSTDTQYF
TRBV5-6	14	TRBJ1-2	CASSLEGFNYGYTF
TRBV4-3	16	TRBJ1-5	CASSQDRGQANQPQHF
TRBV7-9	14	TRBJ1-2	CASSSVQGLDGYTF
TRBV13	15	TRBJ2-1	CASRVLGRSYNEQFF
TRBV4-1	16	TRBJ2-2	CASSQVPSVDTGELFF
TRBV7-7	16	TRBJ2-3	CASSPTPGIDTDTQYF
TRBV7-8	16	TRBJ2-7	CASSLTGTALTVEQYF
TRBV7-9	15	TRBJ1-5	CASSFGTGDDQPQHF
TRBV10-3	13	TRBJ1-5	CAISEGLDQPQHF
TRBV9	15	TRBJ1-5	CASSVGTGSNQPQHF
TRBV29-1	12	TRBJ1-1	CSVLTGQPEAFF
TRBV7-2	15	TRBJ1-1	CASSETGFGNTEAFF
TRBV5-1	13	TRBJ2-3	CASSLVATDTQYF
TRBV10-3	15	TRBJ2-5	CAIRVRVDREETQYF
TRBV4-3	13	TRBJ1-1	CASSQEVNTEAFF
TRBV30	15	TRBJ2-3	CAWSVRVAGYDTQYF
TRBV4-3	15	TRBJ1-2	CASSQDGTGYYGYTF
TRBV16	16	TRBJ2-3	CASSPSRTESTDTQYF
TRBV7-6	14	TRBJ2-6	CASSYYSGANVLTF